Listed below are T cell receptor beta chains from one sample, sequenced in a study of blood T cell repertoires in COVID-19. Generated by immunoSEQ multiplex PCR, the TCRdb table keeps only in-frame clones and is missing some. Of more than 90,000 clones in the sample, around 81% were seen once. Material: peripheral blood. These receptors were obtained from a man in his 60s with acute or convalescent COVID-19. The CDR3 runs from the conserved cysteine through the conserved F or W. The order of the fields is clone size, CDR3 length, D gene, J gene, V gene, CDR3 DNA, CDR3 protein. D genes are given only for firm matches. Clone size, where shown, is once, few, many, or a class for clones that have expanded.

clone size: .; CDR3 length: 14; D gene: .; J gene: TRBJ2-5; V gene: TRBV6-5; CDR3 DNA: TGTGCCAGCAGGGACAGCTCGCCCAGCTTGACCCAGTACTTC; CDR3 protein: CASRDSSPSLTQYF
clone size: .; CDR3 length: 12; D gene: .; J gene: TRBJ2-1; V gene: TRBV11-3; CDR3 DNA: TGTGCCAGCAGCTTAGCGGGCAATGAGCAGTTCTTC; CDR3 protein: CASSLAGNEQFF
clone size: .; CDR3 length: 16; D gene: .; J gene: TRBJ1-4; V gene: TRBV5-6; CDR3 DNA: TGTGCCAGCAGCCCAAAGGCTGGGGGCTGGGGTGAAAAACTGTTTTTT; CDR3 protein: CASSPKAGGWGEKLFF
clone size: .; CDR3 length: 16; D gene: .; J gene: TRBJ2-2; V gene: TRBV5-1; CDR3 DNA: TGCGCCAGCAGCTTGTGGGCAGTTATAGGCACCGGGGAGCTGTTTTTT; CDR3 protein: CASSLWAVIGTGELFF
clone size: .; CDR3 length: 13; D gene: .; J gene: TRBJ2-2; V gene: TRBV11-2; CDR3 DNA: TGTGCCAGCAGCTTAGACGACACCGGGGAGCTGTTTTTT; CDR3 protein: CASSLDDTGELFF
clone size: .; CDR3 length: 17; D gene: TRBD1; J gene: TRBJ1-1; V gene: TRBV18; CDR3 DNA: TGTGCCAGCTCACCACGGGACAGGGGGCGTTGGGGCACTGAAGCTTTCTTT; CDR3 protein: CASSPRDRGRWGTEAFF
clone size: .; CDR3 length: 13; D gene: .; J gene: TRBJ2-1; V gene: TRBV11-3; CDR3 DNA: TGTGCCAGCAGCTTAGGAGGGAGTTGGGGGGAGTTCTTC; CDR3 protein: CASSLGGSWGEFF
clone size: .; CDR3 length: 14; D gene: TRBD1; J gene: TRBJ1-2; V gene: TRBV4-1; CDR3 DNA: TGCGCCAGCAGCCGAGGGACCAGGGGGAATGGCTACACCTTC; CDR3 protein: CASSRGTRGNGYTF
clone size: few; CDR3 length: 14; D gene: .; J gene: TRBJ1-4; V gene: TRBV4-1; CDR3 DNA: TGCGCCAGCGGGACACCCGCCAAGAATGAAAAACTGTTTTTT; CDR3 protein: CASGTPAKNEKLFF
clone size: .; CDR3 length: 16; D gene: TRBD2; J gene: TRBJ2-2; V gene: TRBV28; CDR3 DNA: TGTGCCAGCAGTTCTCCTAGCGGGGGGAACACCGGGGAGCTGTTTTTT; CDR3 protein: CASSSPSGGNTGELFF
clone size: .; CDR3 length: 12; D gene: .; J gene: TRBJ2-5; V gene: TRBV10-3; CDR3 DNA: TGTGCCAGCGGAGGGCAGGGAGAGACCCAGTACTTC; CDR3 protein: CASGGQGETQYF
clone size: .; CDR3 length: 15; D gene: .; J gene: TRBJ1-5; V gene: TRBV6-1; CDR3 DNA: TGTGCCAGCAGTGACACTAGGAACGGCAATCAGCCCCAGCATTTT; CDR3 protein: CASSDTRNGNQPQHF
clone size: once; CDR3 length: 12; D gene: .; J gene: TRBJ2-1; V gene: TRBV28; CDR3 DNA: TGTGCCAGCCAATCTTCTACCCTCGAGCAGTTCTTC; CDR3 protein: CASQSSTLEQFF
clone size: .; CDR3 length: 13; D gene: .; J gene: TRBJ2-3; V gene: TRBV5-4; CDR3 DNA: TGTGCCAGCAGCTTGGCTAGCACAGATACGCAGTATTTT; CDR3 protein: CASSLASTDTQYF
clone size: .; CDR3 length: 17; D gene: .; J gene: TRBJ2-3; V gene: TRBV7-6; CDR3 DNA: TGTGCCAGCAGCCCTGCTTGGGGAGAAACTAGCACAGATACGCAGTATTTT; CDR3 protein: CASSPAWGETSTDTQYF
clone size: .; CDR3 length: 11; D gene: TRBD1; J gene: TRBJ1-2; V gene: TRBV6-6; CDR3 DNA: TGTGCCGGACAGGGGAACTATGGCTACACCTTC; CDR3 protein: CAGQGNYGYTF
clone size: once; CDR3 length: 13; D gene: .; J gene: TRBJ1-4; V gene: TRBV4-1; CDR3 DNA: TGCGCCAGCTCGGGGACACACTTCGAAAAACTGTTTTTT; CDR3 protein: CASSGTHFEKLFF
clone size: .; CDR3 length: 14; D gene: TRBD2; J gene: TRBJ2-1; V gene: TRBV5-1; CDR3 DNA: TGCGCCAGCAGCTCAGCGGGGGGCTACAATGAGCAGTTCTTC; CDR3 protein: CASSSAGGYNEQFF
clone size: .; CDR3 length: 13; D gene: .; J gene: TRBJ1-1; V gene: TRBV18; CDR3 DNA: TGTGCCAGCTCACCACAGGGGATCACTGAAGCTTTCTTT; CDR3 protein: CASSPQGITEAFF
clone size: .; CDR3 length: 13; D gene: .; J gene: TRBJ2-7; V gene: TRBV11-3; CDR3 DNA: TGTGCCAGCAGCTTACGGAGATCCTACGAGCAGTACTTC; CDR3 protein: CASSLRRSYEQYF
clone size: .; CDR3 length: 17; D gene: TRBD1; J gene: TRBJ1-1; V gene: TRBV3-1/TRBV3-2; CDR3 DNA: TGTGCCAGCAGCCAAGGCCTGCCGACAGGGACACTTACTGAAGCTTTCTTT; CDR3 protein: CASSQGLPTGTLTEAFF
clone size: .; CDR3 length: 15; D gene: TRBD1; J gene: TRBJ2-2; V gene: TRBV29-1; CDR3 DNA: TGCAGCGTTGTCCCAGGACAGGGGAACACCGGGGAGCTGTTTTTT; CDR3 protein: CSVVPGQGNTGELFF
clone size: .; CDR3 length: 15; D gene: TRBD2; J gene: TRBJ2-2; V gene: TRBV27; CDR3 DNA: TGTGCCAGCAGTCCAGCGGGGGCCCGGAGCGGGGAGCTGTTTTTT; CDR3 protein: CASSPAGARSGELFF
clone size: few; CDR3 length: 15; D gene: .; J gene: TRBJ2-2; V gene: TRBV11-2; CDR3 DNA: TGTGCCAGCAGAAGTAGTGGGGCTTACACCGGGGAGCTGTTTTTT; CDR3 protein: CASRSSGAYTGELFF
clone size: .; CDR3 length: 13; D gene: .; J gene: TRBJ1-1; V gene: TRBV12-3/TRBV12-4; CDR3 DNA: TGTGCCAGCAGTTTACAGGGCGTCCTTGAAGCTTTCTTT; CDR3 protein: CASSLQGVLEAFF
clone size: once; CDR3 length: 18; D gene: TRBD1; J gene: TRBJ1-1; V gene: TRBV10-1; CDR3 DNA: TGCGCCAGCAGTCCCGGACAGGGGGCGCGTTGGGTGAACACTGAAGCTTTCTTT; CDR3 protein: CASSPGQGARWVNTEAFF
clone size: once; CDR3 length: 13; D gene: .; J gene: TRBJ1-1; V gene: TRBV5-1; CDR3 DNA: TGCGCCAGCAGCTCCCAGGGAAGTACTGAAGCTTTCTTT; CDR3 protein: CASSSQGSTEAFF
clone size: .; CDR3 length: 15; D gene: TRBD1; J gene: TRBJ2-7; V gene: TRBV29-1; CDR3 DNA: TGCAGCGTTGAATTTGGTGGGACAGGGTACGAAGAGCAGTACTTC; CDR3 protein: CSVEFGGTGYEEQYF
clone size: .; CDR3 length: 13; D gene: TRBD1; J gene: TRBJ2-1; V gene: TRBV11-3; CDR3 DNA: TGTGCCAGCAGCCCGACAGGGGGCAATGAGCAGTTCTTC; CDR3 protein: CASSPTGGNEQFF
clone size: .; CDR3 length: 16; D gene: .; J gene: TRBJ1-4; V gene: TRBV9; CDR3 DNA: TGTGCCAGCAGCGGGCAGGGGAAGACAACTAATGAAAAACTGTTTTTT; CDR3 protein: CASSGQGKTTNEKLFF
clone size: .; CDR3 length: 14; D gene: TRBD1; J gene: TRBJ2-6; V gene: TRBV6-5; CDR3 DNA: TGTGCCAGCAGCGGGACAGCAGGGGCCAACGTCCTGACTTTC; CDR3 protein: CASSGTAGANVLTF
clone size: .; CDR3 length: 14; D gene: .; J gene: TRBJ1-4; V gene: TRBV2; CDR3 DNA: TGTGCCAGCAACCCGACAGGTCCTAATGAAAAACTGTTTTTT; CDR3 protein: CASNPTGPNEKLFF
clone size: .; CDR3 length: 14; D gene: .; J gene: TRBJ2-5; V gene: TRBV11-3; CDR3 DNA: TGTGCCAGCAGCCAACCCAGGGGGGCCGGGGCCCAGTACTTC; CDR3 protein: CASSQPRGAGAQYF
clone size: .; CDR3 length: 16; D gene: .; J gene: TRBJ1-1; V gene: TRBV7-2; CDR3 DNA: TGTGCCAGCAGCCCCCGTGCGGGGATAATGAACACTGAAGCTTTCTTT; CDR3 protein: CASSPRAGIMNTEAFF
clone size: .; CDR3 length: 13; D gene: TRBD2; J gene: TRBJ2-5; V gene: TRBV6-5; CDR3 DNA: TGTGCCAGCAAAAAGCGGGGGGGGGAGACCCAGTACTTC; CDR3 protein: CASKKRGGETQYF
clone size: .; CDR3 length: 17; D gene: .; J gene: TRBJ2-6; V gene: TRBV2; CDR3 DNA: TGTGCCAGCAGTGACCCGCAGGCCCCTTCTGGGGCCAACGTCCTGACTTTC; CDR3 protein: CASSDPQAPSGANVLTF
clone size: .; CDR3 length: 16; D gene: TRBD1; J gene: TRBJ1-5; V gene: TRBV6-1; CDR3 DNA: TGTGCCAGCAGTGAGAGGACAGGAAGCCGACATCAGCCCCAGCATTTT; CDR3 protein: CASSERTGSRHQPQHF
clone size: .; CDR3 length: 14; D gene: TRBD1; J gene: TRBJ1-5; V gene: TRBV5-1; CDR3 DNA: TGCGCCAGCAGACCGGACAGGGGAAATCAGCCCCAGCATTTT; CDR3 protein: CASRPDRGNQPQHF
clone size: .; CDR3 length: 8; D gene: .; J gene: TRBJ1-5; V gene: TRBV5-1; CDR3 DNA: TGCCCCGGTCAGCCCCAGCATTTT; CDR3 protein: CPGQPQHF
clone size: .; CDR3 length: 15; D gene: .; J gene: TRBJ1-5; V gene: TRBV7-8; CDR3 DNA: TGTGCCAGCAGCTTAAGCGGCGATAGCAATCAGCCCCAGCATTTT; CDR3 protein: CASSLSGDSNQPQHF
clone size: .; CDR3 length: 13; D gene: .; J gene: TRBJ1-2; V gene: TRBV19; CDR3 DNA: TGTGCCAGTAGTCGGGACATAAACTATGGCTACACCTTC; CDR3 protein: CASSRDINYGYTF